This T cell receptor (beta chain) appears in the sequencing data of a study of CD8 T cells in ankylosing spondylitis. General study points: For ankylosing spondylitis blood, a TCR beta motif of 7 or 8 highly homologous variants appeared characteristic.

This clonotype was seen a few times. Its antigen is unknown. TCRdb re-called the 5' RACE reads through MiXCR, storing one row per CDR3 protein. The sample includes more than 650,000 distinct CDR3 sequences, roughly 12% of them seen just once. Trimming left V 3 bases short and J 5 bases short, with 5 bases between. CDR1 is DFQATT and CDR2 is SNEGSKA in the germline V gene (reference sequence). There are 11 residues in the CDR3. The V call is TRBV20-1, the J call TRBJ2-1, with no clear D. What was sequenced was blood, either unsorted or a sorted T cell fraction (not recorded which). The receptor comes from a male donor with ankylosing spondylitis. The CDR3 loop reads CSASDDNEQFF. As DNA, the CDR3 is TGCAGTGCTAGCGACGACAATGAGCAGTTCTTC.